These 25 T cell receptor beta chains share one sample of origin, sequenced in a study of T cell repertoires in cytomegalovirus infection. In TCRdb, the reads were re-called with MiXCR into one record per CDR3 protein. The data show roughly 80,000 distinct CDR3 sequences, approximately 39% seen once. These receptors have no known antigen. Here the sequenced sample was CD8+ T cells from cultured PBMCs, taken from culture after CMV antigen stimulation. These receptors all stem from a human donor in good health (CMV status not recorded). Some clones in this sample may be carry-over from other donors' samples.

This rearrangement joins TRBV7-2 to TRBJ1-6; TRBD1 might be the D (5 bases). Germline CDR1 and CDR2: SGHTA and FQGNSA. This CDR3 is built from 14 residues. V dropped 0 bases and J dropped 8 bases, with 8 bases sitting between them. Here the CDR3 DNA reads TGTGCCAGCAGCTTAGCAGGGGAGGATTCACCCCTCCACTTT. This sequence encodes CASSLAGEDSPLHF.

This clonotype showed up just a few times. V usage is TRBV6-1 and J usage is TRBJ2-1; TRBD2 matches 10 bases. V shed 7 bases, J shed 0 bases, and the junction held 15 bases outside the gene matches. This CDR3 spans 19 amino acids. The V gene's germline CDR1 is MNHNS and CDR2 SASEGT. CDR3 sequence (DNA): TGTGCCAGCATAAATTTCGGGCTAGCGGGGGCGAGCTCCTACAATGAGCAGTTCTTC. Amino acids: CASINFGLAGASSYNEQFF.

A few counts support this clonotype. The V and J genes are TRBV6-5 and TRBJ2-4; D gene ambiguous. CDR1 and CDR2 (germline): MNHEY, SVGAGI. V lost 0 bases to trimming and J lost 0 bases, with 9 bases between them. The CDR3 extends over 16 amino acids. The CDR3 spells CASSYSWDLAKNIQYF. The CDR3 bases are TGTGCCAGCAGTTACTCGTGGGATCTAGCCAAAAACATTCAGTACTTC.

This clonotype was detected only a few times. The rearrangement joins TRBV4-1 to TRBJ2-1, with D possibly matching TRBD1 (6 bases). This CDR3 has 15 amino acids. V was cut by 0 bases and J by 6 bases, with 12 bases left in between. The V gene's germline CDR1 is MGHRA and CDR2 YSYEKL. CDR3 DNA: TGCGCCAGCAGCCAAGACAGGGGCGAAATCAATGAGCAGTTCTTC. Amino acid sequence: CASSQDRGEINEQFF.

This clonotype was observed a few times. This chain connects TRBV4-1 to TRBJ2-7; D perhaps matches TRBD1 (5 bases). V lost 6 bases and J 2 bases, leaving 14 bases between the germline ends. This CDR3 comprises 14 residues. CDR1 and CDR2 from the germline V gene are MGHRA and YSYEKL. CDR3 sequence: CASSHPGIPYEQYF. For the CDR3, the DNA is TGCGCCAGCAGTCACCCAGGGATTCCCTACGAGCAGTACTTC.

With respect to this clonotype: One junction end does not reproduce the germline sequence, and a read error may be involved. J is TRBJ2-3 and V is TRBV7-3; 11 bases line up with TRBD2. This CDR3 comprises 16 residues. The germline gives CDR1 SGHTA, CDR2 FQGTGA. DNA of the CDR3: TGTGCCAGCAGCCTAACTAGCGGGGGACCGGGGGATACGCAGTATTTT. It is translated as CASSLTSGGPGDTQYF.

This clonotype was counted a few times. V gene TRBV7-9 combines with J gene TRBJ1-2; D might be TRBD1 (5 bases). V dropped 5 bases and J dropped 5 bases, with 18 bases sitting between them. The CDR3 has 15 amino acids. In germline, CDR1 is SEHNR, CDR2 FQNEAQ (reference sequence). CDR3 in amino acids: CASSPRGGDPYGYTF. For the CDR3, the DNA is TGTGCCAGCAGCCCCCGCGGGGGAGATCCTTATGGCTACACCTTC.

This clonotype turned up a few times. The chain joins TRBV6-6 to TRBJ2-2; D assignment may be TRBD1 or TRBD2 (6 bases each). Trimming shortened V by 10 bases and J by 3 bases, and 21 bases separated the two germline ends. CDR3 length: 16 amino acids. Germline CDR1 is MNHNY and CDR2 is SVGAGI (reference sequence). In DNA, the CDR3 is TGTGCCATCCGACTGTTTGGGGGGCCGGACACCGGGGAGCTGTTTTTT. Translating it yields CAIRLFGGPDTGELFF.

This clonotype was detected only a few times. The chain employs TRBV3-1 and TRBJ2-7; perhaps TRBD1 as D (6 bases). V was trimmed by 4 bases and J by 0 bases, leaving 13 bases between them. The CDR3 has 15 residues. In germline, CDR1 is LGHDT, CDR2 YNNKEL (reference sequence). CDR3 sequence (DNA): TGTGCCAGCAGCCCTGGGCAGGGGTTCTCCTACGAGCAGTACTTC. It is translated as CASSPGQGFSYEQYF.

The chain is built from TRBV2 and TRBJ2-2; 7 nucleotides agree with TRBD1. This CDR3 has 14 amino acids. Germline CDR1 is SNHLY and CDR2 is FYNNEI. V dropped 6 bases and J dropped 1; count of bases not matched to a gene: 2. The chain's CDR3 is CASSRTGNTGELFF. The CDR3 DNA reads TGTGCCAGCAGCAGGACAGGGAACACCGGGGAGCTGTTTTTT.

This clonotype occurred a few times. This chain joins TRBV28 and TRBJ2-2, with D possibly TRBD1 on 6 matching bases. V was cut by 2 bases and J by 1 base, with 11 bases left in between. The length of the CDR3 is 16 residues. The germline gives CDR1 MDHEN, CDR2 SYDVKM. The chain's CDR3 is CASSLKTGRNTGELFF. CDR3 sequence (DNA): TGTGCCAGCAGTTTAAAAACAGGGAGGAACACCGGGGAGCTGTTTTTT.

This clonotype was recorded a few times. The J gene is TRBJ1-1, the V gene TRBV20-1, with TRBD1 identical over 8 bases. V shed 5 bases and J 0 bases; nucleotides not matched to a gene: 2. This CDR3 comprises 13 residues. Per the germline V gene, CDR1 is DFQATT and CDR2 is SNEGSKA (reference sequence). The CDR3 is CSAADRVNTEAFF. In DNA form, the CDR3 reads TGCAGTGCTGCGGACAGGGTGAACACTGAAGCTTTCTTT.

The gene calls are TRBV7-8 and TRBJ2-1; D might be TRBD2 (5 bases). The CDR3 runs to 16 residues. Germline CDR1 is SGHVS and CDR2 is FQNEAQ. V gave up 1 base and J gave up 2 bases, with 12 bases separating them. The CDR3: CASSLGVLAPYNEQFF. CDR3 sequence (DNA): TGTGCCAGCAGCTTAGGCGTCCTAGCTCCCTACAATGAGCAGTTCTTC.

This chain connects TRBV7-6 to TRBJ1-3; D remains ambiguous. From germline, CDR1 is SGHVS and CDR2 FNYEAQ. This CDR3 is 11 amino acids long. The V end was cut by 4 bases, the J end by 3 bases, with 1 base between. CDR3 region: CASSYGNTIYF. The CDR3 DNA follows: TGTGCCAGCAGCTATGGAAACACCATATATTTT.

The CDR3 loop is CASSPILAGVNNEQFF. CDR3 nucleotide sequence: TGCGCCAGCAGCCCAATTCTAGCGGGGGTCAACAATGAGCAGTTCTTC. The genes are TRBV4-1 and TRBJ2-1, with TRBD2 matching 10 bases. The CDR3 contains 16 residues. CDR1 is MGHRA, CDR2 YSYEKL, per germline. Trimming removed 4 bases from V and 5 bases from J; junction bases left unmatched: 8.

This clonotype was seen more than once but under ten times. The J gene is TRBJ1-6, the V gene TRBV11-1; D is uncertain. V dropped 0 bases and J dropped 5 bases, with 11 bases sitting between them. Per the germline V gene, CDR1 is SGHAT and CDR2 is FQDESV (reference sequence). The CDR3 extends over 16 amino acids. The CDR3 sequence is CASSLAPGRDNSPLHF. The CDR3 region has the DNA TGTGCCAGCAGCTTAGCCCCAGGACGGGATAATTCACCCCTCCACTTT.

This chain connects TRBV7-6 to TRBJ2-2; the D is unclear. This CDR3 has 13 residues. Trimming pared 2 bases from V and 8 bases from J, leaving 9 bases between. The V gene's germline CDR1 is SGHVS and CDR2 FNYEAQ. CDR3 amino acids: CASSLQKGGELFF. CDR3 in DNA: TGTGCCAGCAGCTTACAGAAAGGGGGGGAGCTGTTTTTT.

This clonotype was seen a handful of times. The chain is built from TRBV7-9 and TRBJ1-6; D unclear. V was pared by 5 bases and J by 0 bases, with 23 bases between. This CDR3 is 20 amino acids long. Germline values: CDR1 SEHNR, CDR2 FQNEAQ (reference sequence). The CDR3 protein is CASSPTQGLGESSYNSPLHF. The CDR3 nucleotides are TGTGCCAGCAGCCCAACCCAAGGGTTGGGTGAGAGCTCCTATAATTCACCCCTCCACTTT.

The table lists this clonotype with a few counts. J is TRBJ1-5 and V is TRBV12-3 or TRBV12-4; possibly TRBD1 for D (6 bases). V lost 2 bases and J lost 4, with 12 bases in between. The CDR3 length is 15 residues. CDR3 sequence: CASSLTTGQNQPQHF. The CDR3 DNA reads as TGTGCCAGCAGTTTAACGACAGGCCAAAATCAGCCCCAGCATTTT.

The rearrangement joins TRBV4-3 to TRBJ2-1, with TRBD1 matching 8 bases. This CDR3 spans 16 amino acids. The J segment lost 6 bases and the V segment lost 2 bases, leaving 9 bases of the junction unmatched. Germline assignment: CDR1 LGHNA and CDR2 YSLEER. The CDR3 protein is CASSQRSRDRPNEQFF. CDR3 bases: TGCGCCAGCAGCCAACGATCCCGGGACAGGCCCAATGAGCAGTTCTTC.

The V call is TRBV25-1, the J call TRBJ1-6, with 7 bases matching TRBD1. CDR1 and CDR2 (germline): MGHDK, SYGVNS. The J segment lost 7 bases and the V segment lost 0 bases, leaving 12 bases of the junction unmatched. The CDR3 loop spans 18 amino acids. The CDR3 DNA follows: TGTGCCAGCAGTGAATATTTTGACAGGGAGGGACGGAATTCACCCCTCCACTTT. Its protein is CASSEYFDREGRNSPLHF.

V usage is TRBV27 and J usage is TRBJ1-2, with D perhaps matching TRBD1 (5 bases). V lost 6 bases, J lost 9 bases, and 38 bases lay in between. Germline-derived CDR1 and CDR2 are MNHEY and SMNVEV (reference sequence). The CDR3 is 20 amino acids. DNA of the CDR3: TGTGCCAGCAGCCCGATCCGGGACTTTGGGATTCTATTGGATTCTATTAGCTACACCTTC. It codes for CASSPIRDFGILLDSISYTF.

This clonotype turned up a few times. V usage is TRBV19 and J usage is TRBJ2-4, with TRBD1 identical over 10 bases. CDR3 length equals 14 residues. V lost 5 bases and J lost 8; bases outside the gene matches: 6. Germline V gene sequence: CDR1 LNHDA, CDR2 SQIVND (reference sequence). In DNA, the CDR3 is TGTGCCAGTAGTGCCGGGACAGGGGCGGACATTCAGTACTTC. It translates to CASSAGTGADIQYF.

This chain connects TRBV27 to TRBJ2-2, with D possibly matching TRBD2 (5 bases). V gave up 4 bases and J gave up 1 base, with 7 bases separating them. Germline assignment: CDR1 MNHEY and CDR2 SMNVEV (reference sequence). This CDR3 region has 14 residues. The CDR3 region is CASSSGMNTGELFF. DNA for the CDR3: TGTGCCAGCAGTTCGGGGATGAACACCGGGGAGCTGTTTTTT.

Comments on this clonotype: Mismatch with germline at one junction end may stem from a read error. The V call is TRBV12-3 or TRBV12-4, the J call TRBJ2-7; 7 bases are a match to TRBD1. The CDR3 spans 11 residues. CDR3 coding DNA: TGTGCCAGCAGTCCGGGACAGCCCAAGCACTTC. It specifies CASSPGQPKHF.